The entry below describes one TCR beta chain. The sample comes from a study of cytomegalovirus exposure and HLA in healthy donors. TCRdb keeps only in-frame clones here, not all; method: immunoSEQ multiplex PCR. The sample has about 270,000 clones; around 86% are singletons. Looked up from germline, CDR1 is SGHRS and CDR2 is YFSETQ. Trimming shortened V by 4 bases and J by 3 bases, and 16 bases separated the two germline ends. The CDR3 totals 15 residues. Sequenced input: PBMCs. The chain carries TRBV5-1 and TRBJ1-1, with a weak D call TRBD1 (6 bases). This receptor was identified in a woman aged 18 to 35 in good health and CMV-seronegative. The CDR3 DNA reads TGCGCCAGCAGCCATAAGACACAGGGAGACACTGAAGCTTTCTTT. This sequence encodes CASSHKTQGDTEAFF.